The clone carrying this T cell receptor beta chain was seen a single time. The data are from a study of blood T cell repertoires in COVID-19. Study-level information: PBMCs, B-cell-depleted T cells, or T cells provided the cDNA or gDNA that made up the material.

Germline CDR1 is SGHRS and CDR2 is YFSETQ. This CDR3 contains 14 residues. V lost 0 bases, J lost 5 bases, and 12 bases lay in between. As originally analysed: Amplification of reference gene primers provided the estimated nucleated cell counts. Measured with immunoSEQ multiplex PCR; TCRdb has only the in-frame clones, and not every one. That table furnishes V, J and clone size, whereas the DNA furnished D and trimming. Here the sample spans about 73,000 clones, about 83% being singletons. The sample consisted of peripheral blood. The chain couples TRBV5-1 to TRBJ2-7; tentatively, D is TRBD2 (6 bases). This sequence was found in a woman aged 55-75 years with acute or convalescent COVID-19. The CDR3, as DNA: TGCGCCAGCAGCTTGGGTGGGCGGGGTAACGAGCAGTACTTC. It codes for CASSLGGRGNEQYF.